The text below deals with one T cell receptor beta chain. Its antigen remains unidentified. TEMRA cells were enriched by FACS, while CD8+ and CD4+ T cells were obtained through a negative isolation that was performed magnetically. RNA amounts of roughly 0.5 to 1 ug underwent reverse transcription with random hexamers. With immunoSEQ multiplex PCR, TCR beta CDR3 was amplified across 54 Vbeta and 13 Jbeta. TCRdb independently ran MiXCR on the immunoSEQ multiplex PCR reads; one entry per CDR3 protein. The sample includes some 200,000 distinct CDR3 sequences, over 90% seen only once; the top ten take 0.093%. This CDR3 has 15 amino acids. Germline V gene lookup returns CDR1 DFQATT and CDR2 SNEGSKA (reference sequence). V was pared by 0 bases and J by 0 bases, with 12 bases between. The sample comes from a study of CD8 T cells in Susac syndrome. Study-level results: Regarding the TCR sequencing and HLA analysis, the study admitted that a relatively small number of individuals were involved.

The receptor was isolated from a human donor with multiple sclerosis. The sequenced material came from CD4+ T cells from PBMCs. The chain carries TRBV20-1 and TRBJ2-7; D might be TRBD1 or TRBD2, each matching 6 bases. The CDR3 spells CSARDAGGHSYEQYF. The CDR3 DNA follows: TGCAGTGCTAGAGATGCCGGGGGCCACTCCTACGAGCAGTACTTC.